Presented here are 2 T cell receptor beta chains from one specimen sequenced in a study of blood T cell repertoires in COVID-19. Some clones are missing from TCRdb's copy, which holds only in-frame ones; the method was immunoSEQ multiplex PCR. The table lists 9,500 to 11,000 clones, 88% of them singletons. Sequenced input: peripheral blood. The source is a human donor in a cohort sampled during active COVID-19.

CDR3 sequence reads: CSVEGGDYNEQFF. The DNA for the CDR3 is TGCAGCGTTGAAGGGGGCGACTACAATGAGCAGTTCTTC. The chain links TRBV29-1 to TRBJ2-1, with D perhaps TRBD1 (5 bases). CDR1 SQVTM and CDR2 ANQGSEA come from the germline V gene. CDR3 length equals 13 residues. V lost 1 base to trimming and J lost 3 bases, with 7 bases between them.

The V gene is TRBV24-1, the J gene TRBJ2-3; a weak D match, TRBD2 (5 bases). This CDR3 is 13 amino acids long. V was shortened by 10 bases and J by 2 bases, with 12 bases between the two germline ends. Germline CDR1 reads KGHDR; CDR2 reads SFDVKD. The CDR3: CATRSGDTDTQYF. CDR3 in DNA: TGTGCCACAAGATCCGGGGACACAGATACGCAGTATTTT.